The rows below give T cell receptor beta chains drawn from one sample of a study of neurological immune-mediated disorders. One entry per CDR3 protein, called by TCRdb with MiXCR from the 5' RACE reads. The sample has more than 15,000 distinct CDR3 sequences; 14% to 15% are singletons. The sequenced sample was PBMCs. Every receptor here comes from a man aged 55 to 70 with HTLV-1-associated myelopathy (HAM/TSP). The CDR3 runs from the conserved cysteine through the conserved F or W. A D gene is named only where the DNA matches it firmly. Only part of the rows carry a size: once, few, many, or a class if the clone is expanded.

D gene: TRBD2
clone size: NA
J gene: TRBJ2-1
V gene: TRBV28
CDR3 DNA: TGTGCCAGCGCCTCGGGAGGGGAAGATCAGCAGTTCTTC
CDR3 protein: CASASGGEDQQFF

D gene: NA
clone size: many
J gene: TRBJ2-3
V gene: TRBV9
CDR3 DNA: TGTGCCAGCAGCCGCGGAGGGAGGCAAAGGTCAGATACGCAGTATTTT
CDR3 protein: CASSRGGRQRSDTQYF

D gene: NA
clone size: many
J gene: TRBJ1-3
V gene: TRBV5-1
CDR3 DNA: TGCGCCAGCAGCTGGAATCCCGGGGGCGAAAACACCATATATTTT
CDR3 protein: CASSWNPGGENTIYF

D gene: NA
clone size: medium-sized
J gene: TRBJ1-4
V gene: TRBV28
CDR3 DNA: TGTGCCAGCAGTCATCGTTCACAGGGATCTAGGGAAAAACTGTTTTTT
CDR3 protein: CASSHRSQGSREKLFF

D gene: NA
clone size: many
J gene: TRBJ2-6
V gene: TRBV5-5
CDR3 DNA: TGTGCCAGCAGCTTGGTTCCGTTTGACGGGGCCAACGTCCTGACTTTC
CDR3 protein: CASSLVPFDGANVLTF

D gene: TRBD2
clone size: many
J gene: TRBJ2-5
V gene: TRBV28
CDR3 DNA: TGTGCCAGCAGTTTCCTGTCTAGCGGGGGTGAGACCCAGTACTTC
CDR3 protein: CASSFLSSGGETQYF

D gene: NA
clone size: many
J gene: TRBJ2-3
V gene: TRBV12-3/TRBV12-4
CDR3 DNA: TGTGCCAGCAGTCAAAACCCACAGCTACCTTCCACAGATACGCAGTATTTT
CDR3 protein: CASSQNPQLPSTDTQYF

D gene: NA
clone size: many
J gene: TRBJ2-3
V gene: TRBV13
CDR3 DNA: TGTGCCAGCAGCTTGGATGCGCGGCGGGGGCTTAGCACAGATACGCAGTATTTT
CDR3 protein: CASSLDARRGLSTDTQYF

D gene: TRBD1
clone size: few
J gene: TRBJ1-5
V gene: TRBV9
CDR3 DNA: TGTGCCAGCAGCCCCAGGACAGGATATAGCAATCAGCACAAGCATTTT
CDR3 protein: CASSPRTGYSNQHKHF

D gene: NA
clone size: medium-sized
J gene: TRBJ1-6
V gene: TRBV27
CDR3 DNA: TGTGCCAGCAGTTTAGGCCCTGCGAATAATTCACCCCTCCACTTT
CDR3 protein: CASSLGPANNSPLHF

D gene: NA
clone size: many
J gene: TRBJ2-5
V gene: TRBV12-5
CDR3 DNA: TGTGCTAGTGGTTTAGGACAACCCGGTGGGGAGACCCAGTACTTC
CDR3 protein: CASGLGQPGGETQYF

D gene: NA
clone size: many
J gene: TRBJ2-1
V gene: TRBV29-1
CDR3 DNA: TGCAGCATGATGAGAGGATCCTACAATGAGCAGTTCTTC
CDR3 protein: CSMMRGSYNEQFF

D gene: NA
clone size: many
J gene: TRBJ2-2
V gene: TRBV5-1
CDR3 DNA: TGCGCCAGCAGCTTGGGGGGAGAGCACACCGGGGAGCTGTTTTTT
CDR3 protein: CASSLGGEHTGELFF

D gene: NA
clone size: many
J gene: TRBJ2-1
V gene: TRBV5-1
CDR3 DNA: TGCGCCAGCAGCTTGGAACCGTACTCCTACAATGAGCAGTTCTTC
CDR3 protein: CASSLEPYSYNEQFF

D gene: NA
clone size: medium-sized
J gene: TRBJ2-4
V gene: TRBV28
CDR3 DNA: TGTGCCAGCTATCCGGCAGCTAAAAACATTCAGTACTTC
CDR3 protein: CASYPAAKNIQYF

D gene: TRBD1
clone size: many
J gene: TRBJ2-1
V gene: TRBV5-1
CDR3 DNA: TGCGCCAGCAGCTCTTGGACAGGTCGCTCCTACAATGAGCAGTTCTTC
CDR3 protein: CASSSWTGRSYNEQFF

D gene: TRBD1
clone size: NA
J gene: TRBJ2-3
V gene: TRBV12-3/TRBV12-4
CDR3 DNA: TGTGCCAGCAGTCCCGGGACAGGGGTACTTTATCATCCCCAGTATTTT
CDR3 protein: CASSPGTGVLYHPQYF

D gene: NA
clone size: few
J gene: TRBJ1-6
V gene: TRBV10-3
CDR3 DNA: TGTGCCATCACCGGGCCCTCGGAGAGTTCACCCCTCCACTTT
CDR3 protein: CAITGPSESSPLHF

D gene: TRBD1
clone size: many
J gene: TRBJ1-5
V gene: TRBV27
CDR3 DNA: TGTGCCAGCAGTTCGCTCGGACAGGCCAATCAGCCCCAGCATTTT
CDR3 protein: CASSSLGQANQPQHF

D gene: NA
clone size: many
J gene: TRBJ1-1
V gene: TRBV7-8
CDR3 DNA: TGTGTCAGCAGCCTGACCATGAACACTGAAGCTTTCTTT
CDR3 protein: CVSSLTMNTEAFF

D gene: TRBD2
clone size: many
J gene: TRBJ2-1
V gene: TRBV20-1
CDR3 DNA: TGCAGTGCAAGAACCGGGACTAGCGGGCACAATGAGCAGTTCTTC
CDR3 protein: CSARTGTSGHNEQFF

D gene: NA
clone size: many
J gene: TRBJ1-2
V gene: TRBV5-1
CDR3 DNA: TGCGCCAGCAGCTTGGAGTTGGGGGGCTACACCTTC
CDR3 protein: CASSLELGGYTF

D gene: TRBD2
clone size: many
J gene: TRBJ2-4
V gene: TRBV9
CDR3 DNA: TGTGCCAGCAGCACGGGACTAGCGAGTTTAGCCAAAAACATTCAGTACTTC
CDR3 protein: CASSTGLASLAKNIQYF

D gene: NA
clone size: NA
J gene: TRBJ2-7
V gene: TRBV29-1
CDR3 DNA: TGCAGCGTCGGCTCGGGACGGGCCTACGAGCAGTACTTC
CDR3 protein: CSVGSGRAYEQYF

D gene: NA
clone size: many
J gene: TRBJ2-1
V gene: TRBV20-1
CDR3 DNA: TGCAGTGTTGCGGCTAGCTCCTACAATGAGCAGTTCTTC
CDR3 protein: CSVAASSYNEQFF

D gene: TRBD1
clone size: many
J gene: TRBJ2-7
V gene: TRBV6-2/TRBV6-3
CDR3 DNA: TGTGCCAGCAGTTACCGGGACAGGTTCTACGAGCAGTACTTC
CDR3 protein: CASSYRDRFYEQYF

D gene: TRBD2
clone size: many
J gene: TRBJ2-1
V gene: TRBV24-1
CDR3 DNA: TGTGCCACCGCTAGCGGGGGGGGATACAATGAGCAGTTCTTC
CDR3 protein: CATASGGGYNEQFF

D gene: TRBD1
clone size: many
J gene: TRBJ1-1
V gene: TRBV5-1
CDR3 DNA: TGCGCCAGCAGCTTACAGGGGGGGAACACTGAAGCTTTCTTT
CDR3 protein: CASSLQGGNTEAFF